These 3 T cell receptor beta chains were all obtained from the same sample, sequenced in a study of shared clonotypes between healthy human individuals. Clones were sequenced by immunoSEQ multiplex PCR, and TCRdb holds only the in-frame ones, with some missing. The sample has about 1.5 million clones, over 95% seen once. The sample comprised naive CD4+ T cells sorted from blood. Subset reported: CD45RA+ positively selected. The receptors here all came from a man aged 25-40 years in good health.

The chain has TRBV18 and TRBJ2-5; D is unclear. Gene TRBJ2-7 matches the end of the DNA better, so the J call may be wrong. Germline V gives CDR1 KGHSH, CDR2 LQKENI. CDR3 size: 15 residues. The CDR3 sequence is CASSPQGVQVYEQYF. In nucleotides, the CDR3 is TGTGCCAGCTCACCACAGGGTGTTCAGGTCTACGAGCAGTACTTC.

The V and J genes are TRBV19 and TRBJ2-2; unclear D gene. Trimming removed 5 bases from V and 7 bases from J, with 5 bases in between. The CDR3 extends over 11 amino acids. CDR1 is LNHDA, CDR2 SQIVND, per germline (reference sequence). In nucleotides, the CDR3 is TGTGCCAGTAGTCGTTTCGGGGAGCTGTTTTTT. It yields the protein CASSRFGELFF.

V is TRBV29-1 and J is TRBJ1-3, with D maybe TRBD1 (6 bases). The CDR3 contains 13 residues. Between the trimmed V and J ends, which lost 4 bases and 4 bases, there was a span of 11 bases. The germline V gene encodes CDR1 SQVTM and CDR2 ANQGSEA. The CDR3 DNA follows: TGCAGCGTTGGATGGACAGTCGGAAACACCATATATTTT. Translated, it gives CSVGWTVGNTIYF.